These 25 T cell receptor beta chains share one sample of origin, sequenced in a study of blood T cell repertoires in COVID-19. Assay used: immunoSEQ multiplex PCR; TCRdb lists only in-frame clones, some missing. This sample yields under 200,000 clones, of which 70% to 90% are seen a single time; more than 0.75% belongs to the top ten. Sequenced material: PBMCs or T cells enriched from blood (not recorded which). Receptors originate from a woman aged 18-29 years who had recovered from COVID-19.

The chain combines TRBV19 with TRBJ1-5; D unresolved. The CDR3 extends over 14 amino acids. Trimming took 3 bases from V and 1 from J, leaving 7 bases between them. Germline CDR1 is LNHDA and CDR2 is SQIVND (reference sequence). The CDR3 loop is CASSMHRSNQPQHF. The CDR3 nucleotides are TGTGCCAGTAGTATGCACAGAAGCAATCAGCCCCAGCATTTT.

The V gene is TRBV2, the J gene TRBJ2-3; TRBD2 might be the D (6 bases). Trimming stripped 1 base from V and 2 bases from J, with 7 bases between. In germline, CDR1 is SNHLY, CDR2 FYNNEI. The CDR3 loop spans 14 amino acids. This chain's CDR3 is CASSEGGTTDTQYF. As DNA, the CDR3 is TGTGCCAGCAGTGAAGGCGGGACCACAGATACGCAGTATTTT.

J is TRBJ2-1 and V is TRBV28, with 7 bases identical to TRBD2. The junction had 21 bases not matched to a gene; V was cut back by 2 bases and J by 8 bases. The CDR3 sequence is 19 residues long. CDR1 MDHEN and CDR2 SYDVKM come from the germline V gene. CDR3 nucleotides: TGTGCCAGCAGTTTAACGGCGGGAGCTGCTGCGATGGGGGGTGATGAGCAGTTCTTC. Translating it yields CASSLTAGAAAMGGDEQFF.

The chain joins TRBV23-1 to TRBJ2-7; 9 bases fit TRBD1. TRBV23-1 is an ORF for which the function is uncertain. The ends lost 11 bases at V and 3 bases at J; junction bases unmatched: 23. The CDR3 runs to 18 residues. The CDR3 reads CAEPNPPPPDRGFYEQYF. CDR3 nucleotides: TGCGCCGAACCTAATCCACCACCTCCGGACAGGGGTTTCTACGAGCAGTACTTC.

This chain uses TRBV5-4 with TRBJ2-5, with 10 bases identical to TRBD2. Germline assignment: CDR1 SGHNT and CDR2 YYREEE (reference sequence). This CDR3 comprises 15 residues. Losses at the gene ends were 5 bases for V and 7 bases for J; bases not matched to a gene: 11. The CDR3 is CASSPPSGRGGTQYF. The CDR3 DNA sequence: TGTGCCAGCAGTCCCCCTAGCGGGAGAGGCGGGACCCAGTACTTC.

This chain connects TRBV18 to TRBJ2-3; 10 bases match TRBD1. This CDR3 contains 16 residues. Germline CDR1 KGHSH, CDR2 LQKENI. The V and J ends lost 6 bases and 2 bases, in that order; junction bases with no gene match: 8. The CDR3: CASSPTGGHLTDTQYF. The CDR3 DNA reads TGTGCCAGCTCGCCGACAGGGGGCCATCTCACAGATACGCAGTATTTT.

This clone was seen a handful of times. V is TRBV10-3 and J is TRBJ1-5; unclear D gene. Germline CDR1 is ENHRY and CDR2 is SYGVKD. The V gene lost 7 bases and the J gene lost 5 bases, with 12 bases spanning the gap. This CDR3 is 13 amino acids long. CDR3 DNA: TGTGCCATCAAGGAGCGGGTCGATCAGCCCCAGCATTTT. Its translation is CAIKERVDQPQHF.

The chain joins TRBV12-3 or TRBV12-4 to TRBJ2-2, with D unclear. This CDR3 has 13 residues. V was clipped by 7 bases and J by 5 bases, with 11 bases between them. The CDR3 DNA sequence: TGTGCCAGCACCCCGGTCCCTACCGGGGAGCTGTTTTTT. Encoded protein: CASTPVPTGELFF.

In its sample, this clone was seen a few times. The gene calls are TRBV2 and TRBJ2-5; the D is unclear. Per the germline V gene, CDR1 is SNHLY and CDR2 is FYNNEI. This CDR3 is 14 amino acids long. With 1 base removed from V and 5 bases from J, the gap between germline ends came to 11 bases. The CDR3 DNA sequence: TGTGCCAGCAGTGAAGGTCTCCGCAGGGAGACCCAGTACTTC. Protein: CASSEGLRRETQYF.

The chain recombines TRBV4-1 with TRBJ2-7; D perhaps matches TRBD2 (6 bases). Trimming took off 0 bases at V and 4 bases at J, with 19 bases between the two ends. CDR3 length: 17 residues. Germline assignment: CDR1 MGHRA and CDR2 YSYEKL. The CDR3 DNA reads TGCGCCAGCAGCCAAGACAGGAGGGACCGACCTAATTACGAGCAGTACTTC. Protein product: CASSQDRRDRPNYEQYF.

Concerning this clone itself: This sample also contains other DNA sequences that code for the same CDR3. The V and J genes are TRBV2 and TRBJ2-5; TRBD2 aligns across 11 bases. The length of the CDR3 is 14 residues. The V segment lost 3 bases and the J segment 4 bases; nucleotides outside the gene matches: 1. Germline CDR1 and CDR2: SNHLY and FYNNEI. The CDR3, as DNA: TGTGCCAGCAGTGAGCTAGCGGGAGGAGAGACCCAGTACTTC. Translating it yields CASSELAGGETQYF. Full variable domain (remainder filled in from reference TRBV2 and TRBJ2-5): EPEVTQTPSHQVTQMGQEVILRCVPISNHLYFYWYRQILGQKVEFLVSFYNNEISEKSEIFDDQFSVERPDGSNFTLKIRSTKLEDSAMYFCASSELAGGETQYFGPGTRLLVL.

The rearrangement links TRBV5-4 to TRBJ1-5, with a weak D call TRBD1 (5 bases). The CDR3 has 13 residues. CDR1 and CDR2 from the germline V gene are SGHNT and YYREEE (reference sequence). Trimming removed 0 bases at V and 7 bases at J, with 8 bases between. The CDR3 region has the DNA TGTGCCAGCAGCTTGGAGGGGCAGCAGCCCCAGCATTTT. The encoded protein is CASSLEGQQPQHF.

The V gene is TRBV28, the J gene TRBJ1-6; D might be TRBD1 (6 bases). This CDR3 is 17 amino acids long. CDR1 and CDR2 from the germline V gene are MDHEN and SYDVKM. Deletions cut 3 bases from V and 4 bases from J, with 16 bases between. The CDR3 region is CASSLYRVVEYNSPLHF. The CDR3, as DNA: TGTGCCAGCAGTTTGTACAGGGTCGTAGAGTATAATTCACCCCTCCACTTT.

CDR3 nucleotides: TGTGCCAGCAGTTTTCATGGGAGCTCTGGAAACACCATATATTTT. It yields the protein CASSFHGSSGNTIYF. V is TRBV28 and J is TRBJ1-3; D gene ambiguous. The V end lost 3 bases, the J end lost 0 bases, and 9 bases lay between the germline ends. Germline CDR1 and CDR2: MDHEN and SYDVKM. This CDR3 region has 15 residues. Variable domain in full (rest from reference TRBV28 and TRBJ1-3): DVKVTQSSRYLVKRTGEKVFLECVQDMDHENMFWYRQDPGLGLRLIYFSYDVKMKEKGDIPEGYSVSREKKERFSLILESASTNQTSMYLCASSFHGSSGNTIYFGEGSWLTVV.

This chain connects TRBV4-2 to TRBJ1-2, with D unresolved. CDR1 is LGHNA and CDR2 is YNFKEQ in the germline V gene. CDR3 length: 15 residues. V gave up 0 bases and J gave up 8 bases, with 16 bases separating them. This CDR3 reads CASSQDVGPVQGYTF. For the CDR3, the DNA is TGTGCCAGCAGCCAAGATGTGGGCCCGGTGCAGGGCTACACCTTC.

The V gene is TRBV28, the J gene TRBJ2-7; perhaps TRBD2 as D (5 bases). The ends were cut back, 6 bases at V and 0 bases at J, with 21 bases in the middle. CDR3 length: 17 amino acids. CDR1 MDHEN and CDR2 SYDVKM come from the germline V gene. CDR3 in amino acids: CASSPSSIAISSYEQYF. The CDR3 DNA sequence: TGTGCCAGCAGCCCCAGTTCCATAGCGATTAGCTCCTACGAGCAGTACTTC.

The chain employs TRBV27 and TRBJ2-3; 12 nucleotides match TRBD1. With V trimmed by 4 bases and J by 2 bases, 1 base remained unmatched. Germline V gene sequence: CDR1 MNHEY, CDR2 SMNVEV (reference sequence). The CDR3 is 15 residues long. CDR3 nucleotides: TGTGCCAGCAGTTCGGGACAGGGGGCCACAGATACGCAGTATTTT. Encoded protein: CASSSGQGATDTQYF.

The V call is TRBV29-1, the J call TRBJ1-1; TRBD1 is a possible D gene (5 bases). The CDR3 runs 14 residues. Germline V lookup: CDR1 SQVTM, CDR2 ANQGSEA. Trimming removed 3 bases at V and 3 bases at J, with 14 bases between. CDR3 protein: CSVDGGGVYTEAFF. The CDR3 DNA sequence: TGCAGCGTTGACGGGGGAGGAGTTTACACTGAAGCTTTCTTT. The whole variable domain, remainder taken from reference TRBV29-1 and TRBJ1-1, is SAVISQKPSRDICQRGTSLTIQCQVDSQVTMMFWYRQQPGQSLTLIATANQGSEATYESGFVIDKFPISRPNLTFSTLTVSNMSPEDSSIYLCSVDGGGVYTEAFFGQGTRLTVV.

This clone was counted only a few times. The gene calls are TRBV5-8 and TRBJ1-2, with D perhaps TRBD1 (5 bases). Germline V gene lookup returns CDR1 SGHTS and CDR2 YDEGEE. V dropped 4 bases and J dropped 3 bases, with 13 bases sitting between them. CDR3 length: 14 amino acids. The CDR3 here is CASSPPGDHYGYTF. The DNA of the CDR3 is TGTGCCAGCAGCCCCCCGGGGGACCACTATGGCTACACCTTC.

The chain has TRBV11-1 and TRBJ2-6, with D tentatively TRBD1 (5 bases). From germline, CDR1 is SGHAT and CDR2 FQDESV (reference sequence). The CDR3 extends over 16 amino acids. V shed 11 bases and J shed 0 bases, with 17 bases lying between them. The CDR3 protein is CASSWAGNSGANVLTF. In nucleotides, the CDR3 is TGTGCCTCTAGTTGGGCAGGGAACTCTGGGGCCAACGTCCTGACTTTC.

V is TRBV11-2 and J is TRBJ2-3; D is uncertain. The V end lost 1 base, the J end lost 6 bases, and 11 bases lay between the germline ends. Germline values: CDR1 SGHAT, CDR2 FQNNGV. CDR3 length: 14 residues. CDR3 sequence: CASSLGFTSDTQYF. The CDR3 DNA follows: TGTGCCAGCAGCTTAGGTTTCACATCGGATACGCAGTATTTT. Full variable domain (remainder filled in from reference TRBV11-2 and TRBJ2-3): EAGVAQSPRYKIIEKRQSVAFWCNPISGHATLYWYQQILGQGPKLLIQFQNNGVVDDSQLPKDRFSAERLKGVDSTLKIQPAKLEDSAVYLCASSLGFTSDTQYFGPGTRLTVL.

This clone was observed once. CDR3 DNA: TGTGCCAGCAGCTATACAGGGGTTCTTAATTCACCCCTCCACTTT. Its translation is CASSYTGVLNSPLHF. The chain combines TRBV5-6 with TRBJ1-6; TRBD1 agrees at 7 bases. V gave up 3 bases and J gave up 6 bases; unmatched junction bases: 6. This CDR3 contains 15 residues. Germline CDR1 SGHDT, CDR2 YYEEEE.

V gene TRBV4-3 combines with J gene TRBJ2-3, with D perhaps TRBD2 (6 bases). The V gene lost 0 bases and the J gene lost 3 bases, with 10 bases spanning the gap. The CDR3 length is 15 residues. The germline CDR1 and CDR2 sequences are LGHNA and YSLEER. The CDR3 loop is CASSQEGGETDTQYF. The CDR3 DNA sequence: TGCGCCAGCAGCCAAGAAGGCGGGGAGACAGATACGCAGTATTTT.

This chain connects TRBV7-3 to TRBJ2-1; TRBD2 is a possible D gene (6 bases). The ends were cut back, 6 bases at V and 4 bases at J, with 16 bases in the middle. The CDR3 has 15 residues. CDR1 is SGHTA and CDR2 is FQGTGA in the germline V gene. For the CDR3, the DNA is TGTGCCAGCAGTACGGGACTCCCGGGGTACAATGAGCAGTTCTTC. Encoded protein: CASSTGLPGYNEQFF.

The chain has TRBV18 and TRBJ1-2; 7 nucleotides match TRBD1. Germline trimming cut 3 bases from V and 4 bases from J; bases unmatched to any gene: 8. Per the germline V gene, CDR1 is KGHSH and CDR2 is LQKENI. The length of the CDR3 is 15 residues. The CDR3, as DNA: TGTGCCAGCTCACCCTCGGGACAGAGTGCCTATGGCTACACCTTC. Amino acid sequence: CASSPSGQSAYGYTF.